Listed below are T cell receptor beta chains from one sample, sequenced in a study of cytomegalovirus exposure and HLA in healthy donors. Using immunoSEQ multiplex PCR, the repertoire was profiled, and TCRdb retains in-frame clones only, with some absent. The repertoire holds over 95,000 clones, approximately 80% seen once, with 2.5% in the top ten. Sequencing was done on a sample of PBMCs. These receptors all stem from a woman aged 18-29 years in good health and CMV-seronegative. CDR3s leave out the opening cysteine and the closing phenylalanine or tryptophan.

ANFCQETQY	TRBJ2-5	TRBV28
ASSDTGLQSEQF	TRBJ2-1	TRBV6-4
ASSQGTGNYGYT	TRBJ1-2	TRBV14
ASSPQGARTVF	TRBJ1-1	TRBV6-5
ASSPQTGAPYEQY	TRBJ2-7	TRBV19
ASSLGDRNTEAF	TRBJ1-1	TRBV28
ASSFDRGQGYT	TRBJ1-2	TRBV7-2
ASRLIQGRVNEQY	TRBJ2-7	TRBV27
AISDSLRSSSYNEQF	TRBJ2-1	TRBV10-3
ASSPRQGNEKLF	TRBJ1-4	TRBV7-6
ASSPWDRRTGELF	TRBJ2-2	TRBV4-2
ASSQEEGPGEMNTEAF	TRBJ1-1	TRBV4-1
ASSLESAGSTDTQY	TRBJ2-3	TRBV7-8
ASSQGSSGGFNEQF	TRBJ2-1	TRBV4-3
ATSRVGGGQPQH	TRBJ1-5	TRBV15
ASSQTSGRDTQY	TRBJ2-3	TRBV28
ASGLTTTEAF	TRBJ1-1	TRBV12-5